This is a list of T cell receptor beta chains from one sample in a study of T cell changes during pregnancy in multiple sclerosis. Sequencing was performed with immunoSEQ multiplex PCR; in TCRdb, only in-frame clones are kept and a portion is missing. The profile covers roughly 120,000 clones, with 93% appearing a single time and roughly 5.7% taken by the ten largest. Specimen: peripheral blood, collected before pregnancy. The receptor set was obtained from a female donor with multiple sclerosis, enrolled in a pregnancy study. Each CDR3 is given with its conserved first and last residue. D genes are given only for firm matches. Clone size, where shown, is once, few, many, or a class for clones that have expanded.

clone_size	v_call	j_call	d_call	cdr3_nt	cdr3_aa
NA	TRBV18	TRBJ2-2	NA	TGTGCCAGCTCACCTCAGATGAACACCGGGGAGCTGTTTTTT	CASSPQMNTGELFF
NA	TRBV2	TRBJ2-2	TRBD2	TGTGCCAGCACCCCTATCGCAGCGGGAGTCACCGGGGAGCTGTTTTTT	CASTPIAAGVTGELFF
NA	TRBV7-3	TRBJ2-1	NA	TGTGCCAGCAGCTTAAATCAGGACTTTGACAATGAGCAGTTCTTC	CASSLNQDFDNEQFF
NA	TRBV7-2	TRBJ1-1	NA	TGTGCCAGCGGATCCGCAGCGGTGAACACTGAAGCTTTCTTT	CASGSAAVNTEAFF
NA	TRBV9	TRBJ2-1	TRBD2	TGTGCCAGCAGCGAGGCTAGCGGGAGGAAAAATTATGAGCAGTTCTTC	CASSEASGRKNYEQFF
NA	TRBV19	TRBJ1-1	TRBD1	TGTGCCAGTAGTATTGACAGGGAGACTGAAGCTTTCTTT	CASSIDRETEAFF
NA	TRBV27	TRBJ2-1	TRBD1	TGTGCCAGCAGCCGGGACAGGGTATACAATGAGCAGTTCTTC	CASSRDRVYNEQFF
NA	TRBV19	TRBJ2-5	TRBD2	TGTGCCAGTAGTATGGCTAGCGGGGTGGAGACCCAGTACTTC	CASSMASGVETQYF
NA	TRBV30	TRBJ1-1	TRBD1	TGTGCCGGACCCGGGACAGAGAACACTGAAGCTTTCTTT	CAGPGTENTEAFF
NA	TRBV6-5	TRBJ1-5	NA	TGTGCCAGCAGTTCGCGGGGGGGCAGCAATCAGCCCCAGCATTTT	CASSSRGGSNQPQHF
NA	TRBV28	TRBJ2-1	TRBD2	TGTGCCAGCAGTTCGACTAGCGGGGGCTACAATGAGCAGTTCTTC	CASSSTSGGYNEQFF
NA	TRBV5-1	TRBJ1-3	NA	TGCGCCAGCAGCTTGTCAGGGGCTGGAAACACCATATATTTT	CASSLSGAGNTIYF
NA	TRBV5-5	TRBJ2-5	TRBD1	TGTGCCAGCAGCTTGGCCCACAGGGGCGTACAAGAGACCCAGTACTTC	CASSLAHRGVQETQYF
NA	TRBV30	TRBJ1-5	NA	TGTGCCTGGAGTGCCTTCGCGAATCAGCCCCAGCATTTT	CAWSAFANQPQHF
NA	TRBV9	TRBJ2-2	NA	TGTGCCAGCAGCACTCAGACAGGCCTTGGAGCCGGGGAGCTGTTTTTT	CASSTQTGLGAGELFF
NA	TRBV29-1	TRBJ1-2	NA	TGCAGCGTTGCCGGCCTCCGGGACACTTCTAACTATGGCTACACCTTC	CSVAGLRDTSNYGYTF
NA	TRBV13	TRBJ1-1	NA	TGTGCCAGCACCCCCCCCTTTTTGTGGCCCCCTGAAGCTTTCTTT	CASTPPFLWPPEAFF
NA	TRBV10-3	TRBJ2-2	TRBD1	TGTGCCATCAGTGCTGGACAGGCGCTCACCGGGGAGCTGTTTTTT	CAISAGQALTGELFF
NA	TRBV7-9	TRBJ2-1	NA	TGTGCCAGCAGCTTGAACAGGGACAATGAGCAGTTCTTC	CASSLNRDNEQFF
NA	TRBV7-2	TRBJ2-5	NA	TGTGCCAGCAGCTTCGGGGAGACCCAGTACTTC	CASSFGETQYF
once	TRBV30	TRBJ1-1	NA	TGTGCCTGGAGTGAGGAGACTCAGCCAGCGAACACTGAAGCTTTCTTT	CAWSEETQPANTEAFF
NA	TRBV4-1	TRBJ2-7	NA	TGCGCCAGCAGCCAAGGGGATATGGGGTTCATTTTGGGTGGCGGAGGCGAGCAGTACTTC	CASSQGDMGFILGGGGEQYF
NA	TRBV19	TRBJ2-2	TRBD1	TGTGCCAGTAGCTACAGGGGTTCGGGCACCGGGGAGCTGTTTTTT	CASSYRGSGTGELFF
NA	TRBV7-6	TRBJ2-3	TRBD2	TGTGCCAGCAGCCCGGGACTAGACACAGATACGCAGTATTTT	CASSPGLDTDTQYF
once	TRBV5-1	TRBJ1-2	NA	TGCGCCAGCAGCTTGTCTAGTACTAACTATGGCTACACCTTC	CASSLSSTNYGYTF
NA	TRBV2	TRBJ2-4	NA	TGTGCCAGCAAGGTGGATCTGGGAGAGGGAAACATTCAGTACTTC	CASKVDLGEGNIQYF
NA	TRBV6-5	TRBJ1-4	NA	TGTGCCAGCAGTGAAGTTGGGAGAAGGGAAAAACTGTTTTTT	CASSEVGRREKLFF
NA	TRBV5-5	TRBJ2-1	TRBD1	TGTGCCAGCAGCCCTGGACAGGGGGCGCAAAATGAGCAGTTCTTC	CASSPGQGAQNEQFF
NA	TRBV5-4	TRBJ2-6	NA	TGTGCCAGCAGAATCGACAGCTCTGGGGCCAACGTCCTGACTTTC	CASRIDSSGANVLTF
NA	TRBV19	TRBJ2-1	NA	TGTGCCAGTAGTATGCGAATTCTAGCGAGAGAGGTCCACAATGAGCAGTTCTTC	CASSMRILAREVHNEQFF
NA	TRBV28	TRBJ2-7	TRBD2	TGTGCCAGCAGTGAACTAGCGGGCTCCTACGAGCAGTACTTC	CASSELAGSYEQYF
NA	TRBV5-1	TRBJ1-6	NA	TGCGCCAGCAGCTTGAGCGGAATAAATAATTCACCCCTCCACTTT	CASSLSGINNSPLHF
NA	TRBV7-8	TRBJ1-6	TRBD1	TGTGCCAGCAGCTTGGCTAGGACAGGGGATAACTCACCCCTCCACTTT	CASSLARTGDNSPLHF
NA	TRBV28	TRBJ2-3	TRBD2	TGTGCCAGCAGGTGGACTAGCGGGGCGGGCGGCACAGATACGCAGTATTTT	CASRWTSGAGGTDTQYF
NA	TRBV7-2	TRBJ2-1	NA	TGTGCCAGCAGCTTAGAGAGGTCCGCTGAGCAGTTCTTC	CASSLERSAEQFF
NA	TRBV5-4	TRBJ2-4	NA	TGTGCCAGCAGCCAAGATCCCGGCATTCAGTACTTC	CASSQDPGIQYF
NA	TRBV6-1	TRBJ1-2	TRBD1	TGTGCCAGCAGAACAGGGGCTAACTATGGCTACACCTTC	CASRTGANYGYTF
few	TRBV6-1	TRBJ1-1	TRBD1	TGTGCCAGCAGTGCCCGACAGGGGGCGAACACTGAAGCTTTCTTT	CASSARQGANTEAFF
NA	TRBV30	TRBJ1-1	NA	TGTGCCTGGACCGGGAAAAGAAGGTCTGAAGCTTTCTTT	CAWTGKRRSEAFF
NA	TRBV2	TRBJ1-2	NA	TGTGCCAGCAGTGAACCAGGGAACAATGGCTACACCTTC	CASSEPGNNGYTF
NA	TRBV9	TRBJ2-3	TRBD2	TGTGCCAGCAGCGTAGGGCTAGGGACTAGCGGGACTCTAAGCACAGATACGCAGTATTTT	CASSVGLGTSGTLSTDTQYF
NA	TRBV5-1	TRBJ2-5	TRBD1	TGCGCCAGCAGTCGTGGACAGGGGCGACAAGAGACCCAGTACTTC	CASSRGQGRQETQYF
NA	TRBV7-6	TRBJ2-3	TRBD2	TGTGCCAGCAGCTATGCAGCGGGAGGGCCCTCGTTAGATACGCAGTATTTT	CASSYAAGGPSLDTQYF
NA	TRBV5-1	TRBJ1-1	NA	TGCGCCAGCAGCTTGTGGGGGGACCCGTCCATGAACACTGAAGCTTTCTTT	CASSLWGDPSMNTEAFF
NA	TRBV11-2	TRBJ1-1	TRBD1	TGTGCCAGCAGGAGTCCAGGGGGCGCGATGAACACTGAAGCTTTCTTT	CASRSPGGAMNTEAFF
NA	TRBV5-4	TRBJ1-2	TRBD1	TGTGCCAGCAGCTTCAGGGACAGGGGATTGAGCTATGGCTACACCTTC	CASSFRDRGLSYGYTF
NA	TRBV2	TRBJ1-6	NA	TGTGCCAGCAGTGAAAGGGGCAGTTTTAATTCACCCCTCCACTTT	CASSERGSFNSPLHF
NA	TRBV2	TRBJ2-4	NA	TGTGCCAGCAGTTACCTAAAAAACATTCAGTACTTC	CASSYLKNIQYF